This T cell receptor beta chain was sequenced for a study of T cells in Graves' hyperthyroidism and ophthalmopathy. Germline-derived CDR1 and CDR2 are KGHDR and SFDVKD. The V end was cut by 5 bases, the J end by 3 bases, with 7 bases between. CDR3 size: 12 residues. Findings of the study overall: The blood repertoire included most of the expanded thyroid clonotypes above 0.001.

TCR beta CDR3 sequences were amplified from RNA transcripts. Initially, a first-round RT-PCR of the TCR CDR3 employed the HTBI primer set. TCRdb re-derived calls from the multiplex PCR reads in MiXCR, one entry per CDR3 protein. Among 550,000 to 650,000 distinct CDR3 sequences listed, 14% were seen once. Patients with uncontrolled infections, other autoimmune diseases, pregnancy or lactation were excluded. This clonotype was seen only a few times. The antigen is not known. The chain employs TRBV24-1 and TRBJ2-7, with D possibly matching TRBD1 (5 bases). The origin of this receptor is a woman in her twenties or thirties with Graves' hyperthyroidism that later progressed to Graves' ophthalmopathy. Sequenced material: blood. The CDR3 region has the DNA TGTGCCACCAGTGTGGACAACTACGAGCAGTACTTC. Translated, it gives CATSVDNYEQYF.